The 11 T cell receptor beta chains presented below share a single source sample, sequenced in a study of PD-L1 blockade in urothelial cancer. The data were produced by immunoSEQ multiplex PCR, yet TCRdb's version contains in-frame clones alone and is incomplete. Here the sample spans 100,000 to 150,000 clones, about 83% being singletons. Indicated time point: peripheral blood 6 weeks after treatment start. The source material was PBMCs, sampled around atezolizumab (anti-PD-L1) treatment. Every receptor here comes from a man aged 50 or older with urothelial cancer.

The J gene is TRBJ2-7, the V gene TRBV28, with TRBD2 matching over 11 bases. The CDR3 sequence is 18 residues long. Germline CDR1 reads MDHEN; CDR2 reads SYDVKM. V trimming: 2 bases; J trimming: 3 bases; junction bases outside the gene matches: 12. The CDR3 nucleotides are TGTGCCAGCAGTTTAGTAGCGGGAGGGCCTGGACACTACTACGAGCAGTACTTC. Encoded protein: CASSLVAGGPGHYYEQYF.

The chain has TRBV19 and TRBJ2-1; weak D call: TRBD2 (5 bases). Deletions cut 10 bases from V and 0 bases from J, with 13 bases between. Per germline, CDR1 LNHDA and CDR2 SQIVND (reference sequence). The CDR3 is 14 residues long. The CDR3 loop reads CATKSGSSYNEQFF. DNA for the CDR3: TGTGCCACCAAGTCGGGGAGCTCCTACAATGAGCAGTTCTTC.

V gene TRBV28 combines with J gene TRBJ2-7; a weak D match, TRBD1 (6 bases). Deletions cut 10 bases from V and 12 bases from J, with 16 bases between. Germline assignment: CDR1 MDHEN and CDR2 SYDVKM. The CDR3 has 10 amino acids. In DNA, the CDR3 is TGTGCCACCAAGGGGGACCTATGGTACTTC. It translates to CATKGDLWYF.

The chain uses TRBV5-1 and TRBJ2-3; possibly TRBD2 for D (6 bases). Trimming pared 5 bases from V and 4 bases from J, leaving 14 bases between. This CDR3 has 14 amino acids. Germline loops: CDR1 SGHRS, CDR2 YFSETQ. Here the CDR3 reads CASREGRASDTQYF. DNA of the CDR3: TGCGCCAGCAGGGAGGGGCGGGCGTCAGATACGCAGTATTTT.

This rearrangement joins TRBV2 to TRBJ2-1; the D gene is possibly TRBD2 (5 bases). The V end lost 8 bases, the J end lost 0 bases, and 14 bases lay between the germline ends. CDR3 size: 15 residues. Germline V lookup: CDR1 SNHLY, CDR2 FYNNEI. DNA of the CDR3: TGTGCCAGCGGACTGACTACAAGCTCCTACAATGAGCAGTTCTTC. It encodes CASGLTTSSYNEQFF. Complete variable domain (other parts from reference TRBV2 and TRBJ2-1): EPEVTQTPSHQVTQMGQEVILRCVPISNHLYFYWYRQILGQKVEFLVSFYNNEISEKSEIFDDQFSVERPDGSNFTLKIRSTKLEDSAMYFCASGLTTSSYNEQFFGPGTRLTVL.

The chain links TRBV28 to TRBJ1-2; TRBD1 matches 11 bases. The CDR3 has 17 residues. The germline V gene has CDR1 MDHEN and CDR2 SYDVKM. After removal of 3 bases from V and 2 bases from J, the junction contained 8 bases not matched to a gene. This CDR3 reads CASSLTDRGRLNYGYTF. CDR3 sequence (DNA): TGTGCCAGCAGTTTGACGGACAGGGGGCGCCTGAACTATGGCTACACCTTC.

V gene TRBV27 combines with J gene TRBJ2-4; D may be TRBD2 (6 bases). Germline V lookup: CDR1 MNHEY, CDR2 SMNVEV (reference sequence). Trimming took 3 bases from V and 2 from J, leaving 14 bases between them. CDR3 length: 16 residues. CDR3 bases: TGTGCCAGCAGTTTGATTGGTGGAGGGACCAAAAACATTCAGTACTTC. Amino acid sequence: CASSLIGGGTKNIQYF.

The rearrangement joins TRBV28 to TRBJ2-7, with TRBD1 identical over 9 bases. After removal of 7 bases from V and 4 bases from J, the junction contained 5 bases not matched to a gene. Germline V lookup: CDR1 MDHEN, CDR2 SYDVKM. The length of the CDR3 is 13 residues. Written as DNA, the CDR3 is TGTGCCAGCATCGGGGACAGGGTTTACGAGCAGTACTTC. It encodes CASIGDRVYEQYF. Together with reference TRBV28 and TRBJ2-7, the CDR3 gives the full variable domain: DVKVTQSSRYLVKRTGEKVFLECVQDMDHENMFWYRQDPGLGLRLIYFSYDVKMKEKGDIPEGYSVSREKKERFSLILESASTNQTSMYLCASIGDRVYEQYFGPGTRLTVT.

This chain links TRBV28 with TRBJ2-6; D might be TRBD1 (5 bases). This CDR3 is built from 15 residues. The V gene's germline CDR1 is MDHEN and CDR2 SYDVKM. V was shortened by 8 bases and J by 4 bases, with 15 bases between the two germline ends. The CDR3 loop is CASSRWGTGANVLTF. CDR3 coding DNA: TGTGCCAGCTCCCGGTGGGGCACCGGGGCCAACGTCCTGACTTTC.

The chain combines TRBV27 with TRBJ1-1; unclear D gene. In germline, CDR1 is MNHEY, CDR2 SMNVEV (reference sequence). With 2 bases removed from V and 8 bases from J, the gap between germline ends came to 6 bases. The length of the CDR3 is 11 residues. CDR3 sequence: CASSLRGEAFF. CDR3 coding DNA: TGTGCCAGCAGTTTACGAGGGGAAGCTTTCTTT.

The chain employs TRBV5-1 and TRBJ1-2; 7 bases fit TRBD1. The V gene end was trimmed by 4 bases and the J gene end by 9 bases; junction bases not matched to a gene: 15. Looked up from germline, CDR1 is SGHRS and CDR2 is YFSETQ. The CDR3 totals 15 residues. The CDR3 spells CASSLEGTEIMRYTF. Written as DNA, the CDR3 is TGCGCCAGCAGCCTAGAGGGGACAGAGATTATGCGCTACACCTTC.